One sample yielded the 4 T cell receptor beta chains listed below, sequenced in a study of cytomegalovirus exposure and HLA in healthy donors. Primers included in the PCR were 60 Vbeta and 13 Jbeta primers. TCRdb keeps only in-frame clones here, not all; method: immunoSEQ multiplex PCR. Found here are 55,000 to 80,000 clones, around 70% of them singletons; the top ten hold approximately 21%. What was sequenced was PBMCs. All receptors derive from a woman younger than 45 in good health and CMV-seropositive.

J is TRBJ1-1 and V is TRBV27; no firm D call. The germline V gene has CDR1 MNHEY and CDR2 SMNVEV (reference sequence). This CDR3 contains 11 residues. V was pared by 6 bases and J by 5 bases, with 7 bases between. The CDR3 nucleotides read TGTGCCAGCAGCGACTATACTGAAGCTTTCTTT. Its protein product is CASSDYTEAFF.

With respect to this clone: The junction does not match germline at one end; this may be a read error. V gene TRBV6-5 combines with J gene TRBJ1-3; D might be TRBD1 (5 bases). The CDR3 has 16 amino acids. Germline V gene lookup returns CDR1 MNHEY and CDR2 SVGAGI. CDR3 DNA sequence: TGTGCCAGCAGTAACTCCGGGACTGTGTCTGGAAACACCATATATTTT. Translated: CASSNSGTVSGNTIYF.

The rearrangement uses TRBV7-6 and TRBJ2-5; a weak D match, TRBD1 (6 bases). The CDR3 consists of 14 residues. Germline-derived CDR1 and CDR2 are SGHVS and FNYEAQ. V dropped 5 bases and J dropped 3 bases, with 13 bases sitting between them. The CDR3 reads CASSRVPGEETQYF. The CDR3 coding sequence is TGTGCCAGCAGCCGAGTCCCAGGGGAAGAGACCCAGTACTTC.

The chain has TRBV30 and TRBJ2-1; the D gene is possibly TRBD2 (5 bases). The germline V gene has CDR1 GTSNPN and CDR2 SVGIG (reference sequence). Trimming left V 2 bases short and J 0 bases short, with 11 bases between. This CDR3 has 15 residues. CDR3 sequence reads: CAWSTGYSSYNEQFF. CDR3 in DNA: TGTGCCTGGAGTACGGGGTATAGCTCCTACAATGAGCAGTTCTTC.